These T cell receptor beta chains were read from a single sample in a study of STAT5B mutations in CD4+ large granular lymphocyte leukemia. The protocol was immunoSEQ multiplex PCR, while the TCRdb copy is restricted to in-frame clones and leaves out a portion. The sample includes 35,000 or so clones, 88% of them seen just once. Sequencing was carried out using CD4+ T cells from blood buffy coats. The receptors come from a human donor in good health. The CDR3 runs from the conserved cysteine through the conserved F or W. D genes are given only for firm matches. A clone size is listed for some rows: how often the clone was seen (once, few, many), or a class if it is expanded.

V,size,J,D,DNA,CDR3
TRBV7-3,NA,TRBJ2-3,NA,TGTGCCAGCAGCTCGGGCCTTAGCACAGATACGCAGTATTTT,CASSSGLSTDTQYF
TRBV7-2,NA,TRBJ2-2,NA,TGTGCCAGCAGCTTAGCGGCAGGGGTACCCGGGGAGCTGTTTTTT,CASSLAAGVPGELFF
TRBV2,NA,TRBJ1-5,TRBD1,TGTGCCAGCAGAGGGGGACAGTGGAGCAATCAGCCCCAGCATTTT,CASRGGQWSNQPQHF
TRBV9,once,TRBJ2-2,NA,TGTGCCAGCAGCGTAGGGCACGGGGAGCTGTTTTTT,CASSVGHGELFF
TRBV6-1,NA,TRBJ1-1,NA,TGTGCCAGCAGTGAATGGTGGAGTAAGACTGAAGCTTTCTTT,CASSEWWSKTEAFF
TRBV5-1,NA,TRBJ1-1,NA,TGCGCCAGCAGCTTTAGCGATGTGAACACTGAAGCTTTCTTT,CASSFSDVNTEAFF
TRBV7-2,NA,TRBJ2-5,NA,TGTGCCAGCAGCTCAAGGGAGCCAGAGACCCAGTACTTC,CASSSREPETQYF
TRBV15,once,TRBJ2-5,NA,TGTGCCACCAGCAGAGATCTTGGAGGGATTGAGGAGACCCAGTACTTC,CATSRDLGGIEETQYF
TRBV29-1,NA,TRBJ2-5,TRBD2,TGCAGCTTATCGAAAGCGGCCTTCCGGGGGGCCCAGTACTTC,CSLSKAAFRGAQYF
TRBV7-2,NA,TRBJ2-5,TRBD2,TGTGCCAGCAACCCCGCGGGGGTTGGGGAGACCCAGTACTTC,CASNPAGVGETQYF
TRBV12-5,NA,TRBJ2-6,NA,TGTGCTAGTGGTCAAAATTCTGGGGCCAACGTCCTGACTTTC,CASGQNSGANVLTF
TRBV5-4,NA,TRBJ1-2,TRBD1,TGTGCCAGCAGCTCCAGGGGGAGGGGAACCAACTATGGCTACACCTTC,CASSSRGRGTNYGYTF
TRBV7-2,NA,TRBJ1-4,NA,TGTGCCAGCAGCAGCCTGGGTGGCCCTAATGAAAAACTGTTTTTT,CASSSLGGPNEKLFF
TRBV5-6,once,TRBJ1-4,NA,TGTGCCAGCAGCTTGATAGGGGGAGGCGATGAAAAACTGTTTTTT,CASSLIGGGDEKLFF
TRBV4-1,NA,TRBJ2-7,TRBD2,TGCGCCAGCAGCCAAGAACGGGCTAGCGGGAGGACATCTATCAACGAGCAGTACTTC,CASSQERASGRTSINEQYF
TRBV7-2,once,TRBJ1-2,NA,TGTGCCAGCAGCTCCGGGACCGCGGGATATGGCTACACCTTC,CASSSGTAGYGYTF
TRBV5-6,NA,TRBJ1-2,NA,TGTGCCAGCAGCTTGGGGCGACAGGCTCCCTATGGCTACACCTTC,CASSLGRQAPYGYTF
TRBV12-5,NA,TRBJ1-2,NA,TGTGCTAGTGGTTTGACCCTCCAGGGCAGTTATGGCTACACCTTC,CASGLTLQGSYGYTF
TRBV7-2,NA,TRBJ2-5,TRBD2,TGTGCCAGCAGCTTACGGAGCGGGGAAGAGACCCAGTACTTC,CASSLRSGEETQYF
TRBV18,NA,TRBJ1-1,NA,TGTGCCAGCTCACTTACCGAGGGCGGGGTCACTGAAGCTTTCTTT,CASSLTEGGVTEAFF
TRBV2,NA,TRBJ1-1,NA,TGTGCCAGCAGTGTGCAGGCGGTTGAAGCTTTCTTT,CASSVQAVEAFF
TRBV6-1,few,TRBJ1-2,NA,TGTGCCAGCATGGCGGACTTTAGAAGCTATGGCTACACCTTC,CASMADFRSYGYTF
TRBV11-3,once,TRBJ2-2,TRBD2,TGTGCCAGCAGCTTAGGGTTCGGGACTAGCAGTACCGGGGAGCTGTTTTTT,CASSLGFGTSSTGELFF
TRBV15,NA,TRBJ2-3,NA,TGTGCCACCAGCAGAGATCGGCGGGGGCGGGGTGCAGATACGCAGTATTTT,CATSRDRRGRGADTQYF
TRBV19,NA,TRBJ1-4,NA,TGTGCCAGTAGTATAAACCAGCCCGGGAATGAAAAACTGTTTTTT,CASSINQPGNEKLFF
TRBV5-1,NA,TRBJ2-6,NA,TGCGCCAGCAGCCTCAACAGGGCTGGGGCCAACGTCCTGACTTTC,CASSLNRAGANVLTF
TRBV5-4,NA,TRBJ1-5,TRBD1,TGTGCCAGCAGTTCAACCGGGACAGGGGGCAGTCAGCCCCAGCATTTT,CASSSTGTGGSQPQHF
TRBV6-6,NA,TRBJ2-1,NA,TGTGCCAGCAGCTATGACGGACCCTCCTACAATGAGCAGTTCTTC,CASSYDGPSYNEQFF
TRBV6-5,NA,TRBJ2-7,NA,TGTGCCAGCAGTTACTCGAGTGGCCTGGGGTACGAGCAGTACTTC,CASSYSSGLGYEQYF
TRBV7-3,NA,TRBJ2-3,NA,TGTGCCAGCAGCTTCGGTGTGGGGACTTCTACAGATACGCAGTATTTT,CASSFGVGTSTDTQYF
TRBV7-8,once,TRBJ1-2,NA,TGTGCCAGCAGCTTAGGGGGGGACTATGGCTACACCTTC,CASSLGGDYGYTF
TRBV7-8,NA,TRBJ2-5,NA,TGTGCCAGCAGCCGCCCCAGGGGGGCCGGAAAAGAGACCCAGTACTTC,CASSRPRGAGKETQYF
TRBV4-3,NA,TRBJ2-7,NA,TGCGCCAGCAATAGGACGAACTCCTACGAGCAGTACTTC,CASNRTNSYEQYF
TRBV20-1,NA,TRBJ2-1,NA,TGCAGTGCTGTACCCTGGGATGAGCAGTTCTTC,CSAVPWDEQFF
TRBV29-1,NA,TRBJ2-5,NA,TGCAGCCTAGGGTTGGGGGCCGGAGAGACCCAGTACTTC,CSLGLGAGETQYF
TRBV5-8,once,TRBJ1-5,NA,TGTGCCAGCAGCCTCAGGGTGTATAGCAATCAGCCCCAGCATTTT,CASSLRVYSNQPQHF
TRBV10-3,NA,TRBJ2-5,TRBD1,TGTGCCATCAGGACAGGGGAAGAGACCCAGTACTTC,CAIRTGEETQYF
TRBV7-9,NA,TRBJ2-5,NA,TGTGCCAGCAGCATCCAAGGGACCCAGTACTTC,CASSIQGTQYF
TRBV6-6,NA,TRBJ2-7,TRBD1,TGTGCCAGCAGCCTACAAGGGACAGGGGGGTCCGAGCAGTACTTC,CASSLQGTGGSEQYF
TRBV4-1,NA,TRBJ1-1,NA,TGCGCCAGCAGCCCCCTAGGGATGAGGACTGAAGCTTTCTTT,CASSPLGMRTEAFF
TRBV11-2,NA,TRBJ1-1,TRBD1,TGTGCCAGTCTTAGACAGGGATGGCGGAACACTGAAGCTTTCTTT,CASLRQGWRNTEAFF